Here is one T cell receptor beta chain with its context. Germline V gives CDR1 MNHNS, CDR2 SASEGT. J was trimmed by 3 bases and V by 5 bases; bases with no gene match: 6. This CDR3 spans 14 amino acids. The sample is drawn from a study of shared clonotypes between healthy human individuals. Libraries were prepared by immunoSEQ multiplex PCR; TCRdb keeps only in-frame clonotypes and omits some of them. The data contain about 2 million clones, roughly 94% of them singletons. The sequenced sample was naive CD4+ T cells sorted from blood. This sample's subset: CD45RA+ positively selected. The sequence came from a man younger than 35 in good health. The rearrangement uses TRBV6-1 and TRBJ2-7; 8 bases match TRBD1. In nucleotides, the CDR3 is TGTGCCAGCAGTCAAGGACAGGGTGACTACGAGCAGTACTTC. Translation: CASSQGQGDYEQYF.